A selection of T cell receptor beta chains follows, all from one sample in a study of control samples from healthy donors and cancer patients. Sequenced by immunoSEQ multiplex PCR; TCRdb stores in-frame clones only, minus some. The table shows about 160,000 clones, with approximately 96% occurring only once. Sequenced sample: blood. These receptors were obtained from a middle-aged woman in good health. Each CDR3 is given with its conserved first and last residue. Fields, in order: CDR3 length, V gene, D gene, clone size, J gene, CDR3 DNA, CDR3 protein. D genes are given only for firm matches. Only part of the rows carry a size: once, few, many, or a class if the clone is expanded.

>18|TRBV5-1|.|.|TRBJ1-1
TGCGCCAGCAGCTTGGAACGGGGCAGGACTACCATGAACACTGAAGCTTTCTTT
CASSLERGRTTMNTEAFF
>12|TRBV25-1|TRBD1|.|TRBJ1-1
TGTGCCAGCGGCTGGGACAGCACTGAAGCTTTCTTT
CASGWDSTEAFF
>16|TRBV5-1|TRBD2|.|TRBJ2-5
TGCGCCAGCCTGACCGGGACTAGCGGATACCAAGAGACCCAGTACTTC
CASLTGTSGYQETQYF
>14|TRBV6-5|TRBD1|.|TRBJ1-5
TGTGCCTCCCGACAGGGTGGGGGGCATCAGCCCCAGCATTTT
CASRQGGGHQPQHF
>16|TRBV4-1|TRBD1|.|TRBJ1-2
TGCGCCAGCAGCCAAGTCCCCGGACAGGGAGCCTATGGCTACACCTTC
CASSQVPGQGAYGYTF
>13|TRBV7-2|TRBD2|.|TRBJ2-4
TGTGCCAGCAGCGTTGGGACTAGCAGTATTCAGTACTTC
CASSVGTSSIQYF
>14|TRBV5-1|TRBD1|.|TRBJ1-1
TGCGCCAGCAGCTTGGACCTGGGACAGCGGGAAGCTTTCTTT
CASSLDLGQREAFF
>14|TRBV25-1|TRBD1|.|TRBJ2-3
TGTGCCAGCAGTGGGACAGGTCGTGGAGATACGCAGTATTTT
CASSGTGRGDTQYF
>15|TRBV3-1/TRBV3-2|.|.|TRBJ2-3
TGTGCCAGCAGCCAAGGTAGGGCACACACAGATACGCAGTATTTT
CASSQGRAHTDTQYF
>15|TRBV7-2|TRBD1|once|TRBJ1-1
TGTGCCAGCAGCTTGGGGACAGGGAGCAACACTGAAGCTTTCTTT
CASSLGTGSNTEAFF
>15|TRBV6-1|.|.|TRBJ1-5
TGTGCCAGCAGTGAAAGTGGCTGGGGCGGTCAGCCCCAGCATTTT
CASSESGWGGQPQHF
>15|TRBV6-4|.|.|TRBJ1-2
TGTGCCAGCAGTGCACATGCAGGGATCTTATATGGCTACACCTTC
CASSAHAGILYGYTF
>16|TRBV5-1|TRBD2|.|TRBJ2-5
TGCGCCAGCAGCCAACCCGACCCTAGCGGGAGGGAGACCCAGTACTTC
CASSQPDPSGRETQYF
>16|TRBV24-1|.|.|TRBJ2-5
TGTGCCACCAGTGATGGCCGGGACGGACCCCAAGAGACCCAGTACTTC
CATSDGRDGPQETQYF
>15|TRBV13|TRBD1|.|TRBJ1-1
TGTGCCAGCAGCCCAGGGGGACAGGGGAACACTGAAGCTTTCTTT
CASSPGGQGNTEAFF
>16|TRBV18|TRBD1|.|TRBJ2-5
TGTGCCAGCTCACTCGAACCGACAGGGGGAGGGGAGACCCAGTACTTC
CASSLEPTGGGETQYF
>17|TRBV4-3|TRBD1|.|TRBJ1-2
TGCGCCAGCAGCCAAGGGCCCGAACAGGGGAGCGGCTATGGCTACACCTTC
CASSQGPEQGSGYGYTF
>15|TRBV7-2|.|.|TRBJ1-4
TGTGCCAGCAGCTTAGGTGGCAGGGGTGCGGAAAAACTGTTTTTT
CASSLGGRGAEKLFF
>14|TRBV6-6|.|.|TRBJ1-1
TGTGCCAGCAGCGGGACGGTCTTCAACACTGAAGCTTTCTTT
CASSGTVFNTEAFF
>16|TRBV7-6|.|.|TRBJ2-2
TGTGCCAGCAGCAAGTACGGGACTCAAAACACCGGGGAGCTGTTTTTT
CASSKYGTQNTGELFF